These 21 T cell receptor beta chains share one sample of origin, sequenced in a study of blood T cell repertoires in COVID-19. Measured with immunoSEQ multiplex PCR; TCRdb has only the in-frame clones, and not every one. The sample records 170,000 or so clones, approximately 87% being singletons. Sequencing was performed on peripheral blood. The receptors shown here come from a woman in her late teens or twenties who had recovered from COVID-19.

The rearrangement links TRBV6-5 to TRBJ1-5; unclear D gene. The CDR3 runs to 13 residues. Trimming took off 0 bases at V and 7 bases at J, with 7 bases between the two ends. Germline-derived CDR1 and CDR2 are MNHEY and SVGAGI. CDR3 sequence: CASSYSELQPQHF. The CDR3 region has the DNA TGTGCCAGCAGTTACTCTGAGTTGCAGCCCCAGCATTTT.

This clone came up once. The V call is TRBV6-2 or TRBV6-3, the J call TRBJ2-1; 9 bases match TRBD2. Per germline, CDR1 MNHEY and CDR2 SVGEGT. V was clipped by 0 bases and J by 0 bases; unmatched bases: 0. The CDR3 is 16 residues long. The CDR3 loop reads CASSYSTSGSYNEQFF. CDR3 in DNA: TGTGCCAGCAGTTACTCGACTAGCGGCTCCTACAATGAGCAGTTCTTC.

The chain is built from TRBV23-1 and TRBJ2-3; possible D gene TRBD2, 5 bases. TRBV23-1 is assigned to the ORF class and has an uncertain function. V dropped 2 bases and J dropped 0 bases, with 9 bases sitting between them. This CDR3 spans 15 amino acids. CDR3 DNA: TGCGCCAGCAGTCAACAGCGGAAAAGCACAGATACGCAGTATTTT. Translated, it gives CASSQQRKSTDTQYF.

The genes are TRBV7-9 and TRBJ1-1; D gene uncertain. CDR3 size: 12 residues. V was clipped by 8 bases and J by 3 bases, with 10 bases between them. Germline values: CDR1 SEHNR, CDR2 FQNEAQ (reference sequence). CDR3 in amino acids: CASCMADTEAFF. In DNA form, the CDR3 reads TGTGCCAGCTGTATGGCCGACACTGAAGCTTTCTTT.

The V call is TRBV7-2, the J call TRBJ2-1, with D perhaps TRBD2 (6 bases). CDR3 length: 15 amino acids. Germline V gene lookup returns CDR1 SGHTA and CDR2 FQGNSA. Trimming shortened V by 4 bases and J by 4 bases, and 14 bases separated the two germline ends. CDR3 coding DNA: TGTGCCAGCAGCTATGGGGCGGGGCAATACAATGAGCAGTTCTTC. It yields the protein CASSYGAGQYNEQFF.

J is TRBJ2-7 and V is TRBV7-8, with TRBD1 as a possible D gene (6 bases). CDR3 length: 15 residues. V was shortened by 1 base and J by 6 bases, with 16 bases between the two germline ends. CDR1 SGHVS and CDR2 FQNEAQ come from the germline V gene. The CDR3 nucleotides read TGTGCCAGCAGCTTAGGAGGCGGCAGGGGAAGCGAGCAGTACGTC. It is translated as CASSLGGGRGSEQYV.

This clone was detected only once. The chain uses TRBV7-9 and TRBJ1-2; 9 nucleotides agree with TRBD1. V shed 0 bases and J 4 bases; nucleotides not matched to a gene: 3. Germline V lookup: CDR1 SEHNR, CDR2 FQNEAQ (reference sequence). The CDR3 has 15 residues. This CDR3 reads CASSLAGTGRYGYTF. Here the CDR3 DNA reads TGTGCCAGCAGCTTAGCGGGGACAGGGCGCTATGGCTACACCTTC.

The V and J genes are TRBV5-1 and TRBJ1-2, with D perhaps TRBD1 (6 bases). Per the germline V gene, CDR1 is SGHRS and CDR2 is YFSETQ. The CDR3 length is 14 residues. The V gene lost 0 bases and the J gene lost 8 bases, with 14 bases spanning the gap. This CDR3 is CASSLGEQGNGYTF. CDR3 in DNA: TGCGCCAGCAGCTTGGGCGAACAGGGAAACGGCTACACCTTC.

The chain combines TRBV6-6 with TRBJ1-2, with 7 bases fitting TRBD1. J gave up 4 bases and V 5 bases, and 10 bases lay outside the gene matches. This CDR3 has 15 residues. The germline gives CDR1 MNHNY, CDR2 SVGAGI (reference sequence). For the CDR3, the DNA is TGTGCCAGCAGTCCCGGCCAGGGGGGACTCTATGGCTACACCTTC. It encodes CASSPGQGGLYGYTF.

J is TRBJ1-1 and V is TRBV19; D gene uncertain. The CDR3 sequence is 17 residues long. Germline V gives CDR1 LNHDA, CDR2 SQIVND (reference sequence). V was clipped by 3 bases and J by 0 bases, with 17 bases between them. CDR3 bases: TGTGCCAGTAGTATCCTTTCGGGTCCCCCAATGAACACTGAAGCTTTCTTT. Translating gives CASSILSGPPMNTEAFF.

The chain combines TRBV10-3 with TRBJ2-2, with unresolved D. The length of the CDR3 is 15 residues. Trimming cost V 4 bases and J 6 bases, with 15 bases left between them. Germline CDR1 reads ENHRY; CDR2 reads SYGVKD. The CDR3 nucleotides read TGTGCCATCAGTGGATACTACAAGTCAGCCGGGGAGCTGTTTTTT. This encodes CAISGYYKSAGELFF.

This clone occurred once. This chain uses TRBV4-1 with TRBJ2-1; TRBD2 matches at 12 bases. The CDR3 totals 16 residues. Germline V CDR1 and CDR2: MGHRA, YSYEKL. V lost 3 bases to trimming and J lost 2 bases; unmatched junction nucleotides: 2. CDR3 sequence reads: CASSQPSGGAYNEQFF. In DNA, the CDR3 is TGCGCCAGCAGCCAGCCTAGCGGGGGGGCCTACAATGAGCAGTTCTTC.

This clone showed up just once. The chain couples TRBV9 to TRBJ1-6, with no clear D. Trimming pared 0 bases from V and 2 bases from J, leaving 9 bases between. The CDR3 is made up of 16 amino acids. Germline values: CDR1 SGDLS, CDR2 YYNGEE. CDR3 nucleotides: TGTGCCAGCAGCGTAGGCCCTAAAGCCTATAATTCACCCCTCCACTTT. This translates into CASSVGPKAYNSPLHF.

To note about this clone: At the DNA level, this CDR3 is encoded by other sequences in the same sample as well. V is TRBV6-5 and J is TRBJ2-7; D remains ambiguous. With 6 bases removed from V and 0 bases from J, the gap between germline ends came to 6 bases. This CDR3 has 12 residues. Germline CDR1 MNHEY, CDR2 SVGAGI. The CDR3 here is CASRGSSYEQYF. In DNA, the CDR3 is TGTGCCAGCAGGGGCAGCTCCTACGAGCAGTACTTC.

The V call is TRBV7-2, the J call TRBJ2-4, with TRBD2 matching 8 bases. The V segment lost 5 bases and the J segment 11 bases; nucleotides outside the gene matches: 5. The CDR3 spans 12 residues. Germline assignment: CDR1 SGHTA and CDR2 FQGNSA. The CDR3 DNA follows: TGTGCCAGCAGCCCCGGGGGGGCCTTTCAGTACTTC. It is translated as CASSPGGAFQYF.

V usage is TRBV4-3 and J usage is TRBJ2-5, with 9 positions matching TRBD2. V shed 4 bases and J 5 bases; nucleotides not matched to a gene: 8. CDR1 is LGHNA and CDR2 is YSLEER in the germline V gene. There are 15 residues in the CDR3. The DNA for the CDR3 is TGCGCCAGCAGCCTAGGCGGCGGGAGGGGGGAGACCCAGTACTTC. Residues: CASSLGGGRGETQYF.

The genes are TRBV19 and TRBJ1-5; possibly TRBD1 for D (6 bases). Between the trimmed V and J ends, which lost 4 bases and 6 bases, there was a span of 13 bases. CDR3 length equals 14 residues. Germline values: CDR1 LNHDA, CDR2 SQIVND (reference sequence). The CDR3 loop is CASSTTGYFQPQHF. Written as DNA, the CDR3 is TGTGCCAGTAGTACCACAGGGTATTTTCAGCCCCAGCATTTT.

This chain joins TRBV2 and TRBJ1-5, with D tentatively TRBD1 (5 bases). The germline V gene encodes CDR1 SNHLY and CDR2 FYNNEI. V gave up 0 bases and J gave up 7 bases, with 13 bases separating them. CDR3 length equals 15 residues. The CDR3: CASSEALPGNQPQHF. The CDR3 DNA sequence: TGTGCCAGCAGTGAAGCGCTACCAGGGAACCAGCCCCAGCATTTT. Variable domain in full (rest from reference TRBV2 and TRBJ1-5): EPEVTQTPSHQVTQMGQEVILRCVPISNHLYFYWYRQILGQKVEFLVSFYNNEISEKSEIFDDQFSVERPDGSNFTLKIRSTKLEDSAMYFCASSEALPGNQPQHFGDGTRLSIL.

The J gene is TRBJ1-2, the V gene TRBV7-2; D not certain. The V gene lost 5 bases and the J gene lost 0 bases, with 13 bases spanning the gap. Germline V gene sequence: CDR1 SGHTA, CDR2 FQGNSA. The CDR3 covers 15 residues. This CDR3 reads CASSLTFLANYGYTF. DNA of the CDR3: TGTGCCAGCAGCCTCACCTTCCTAGCTAACTATGGCTACACCTTC. Variable domain in full (rest from reference TRBV7-2 and TRBJ1-2): GAGVSQSPSNKVTEKGKDVELRCDPISGHTALYWYRQSLGQGLEFLIYFQGNSAPDKSGLPSDRFSAERTGGSVSTLTIQRTQQEDSAVYLCASSLTFLANYGYTFGSGTRLTVV.

The genes are TRBV19 and TRBJ2-5; D is possibly TRBD1 (6 bases). Germline V CDR1 and CDR2: LNHDA, SQIVND (reference sequence). The CDR3 is 13 residues long. V lost 8 bases and J 0 bases, leaving 10 bases between the germline ends. CDR3 amino acids: CASRTANQETQYF. Written as DNA, the CDR3 is TGTGCCAGTCGGACAGCAAACCAAGAGACCCAGTACTTC.

This clone has a handful of counts. The chain joins TRBV5-4 to TRBJ1-6; possible D gene TRBD1, 6 bases. V was trimmed by 0 bases and J by 7 bases, leaving 11 bases between them. This CDR3 comprises 15 residues. Germline CDR1 SGHNT, CDR2 YYREEE (reference sequence). CDR3 coding DNA: TGTGCCAGCAGCTTGGGACAGGAGAGCAATTCACCCCTCCACTTT. Protein sequence: CASSLGQESNSPLHF.